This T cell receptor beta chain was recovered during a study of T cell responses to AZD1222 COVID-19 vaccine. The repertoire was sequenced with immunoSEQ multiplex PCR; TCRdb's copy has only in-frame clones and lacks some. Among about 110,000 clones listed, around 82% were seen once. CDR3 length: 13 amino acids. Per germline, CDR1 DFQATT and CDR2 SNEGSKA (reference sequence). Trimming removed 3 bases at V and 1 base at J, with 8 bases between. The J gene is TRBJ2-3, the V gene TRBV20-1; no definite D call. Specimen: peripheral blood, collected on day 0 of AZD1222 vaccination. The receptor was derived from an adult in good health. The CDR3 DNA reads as TGCAGTGCTAGTCTCCCGGGCACAGATACGCAGTATTTT. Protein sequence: CSASLPGTDTQYF.